The 13 T cell receptor beta chains reported below all come from one sample, sequenced in a study of CD8+CD57+ T cells in acquired aplastic anemia (dated by TCRdb to 2016 to 2019). The patients picked for sequencing were ones in whom flow cytometry had shown an expansion of CD8+CD57+ cells. Sequencing was carried out with an Illumina HiSeq 2000. Genomic DNA was used as template for profiling of TCR beta VDJ combinations and CDR3 sequences. TCRdb reanalyzed the raw reads on its own, using fastp at Q25 for trimming and MiXCR for clone calling, and kept in-frame beta chains. Each CDR3 protein gets just one entry, which takes the most common genes and DNA from the rows behind it. Across this sample there are about 290,000 distinct CDR3 sequences, with around three fifths seen only once. The ten largest clones add up to around 1.3% of the sample. The source material was sorted CD4+, CD8+, or CD8+CD57+ T cells (not recorded which) from PBMCs. These TCRs come from a human donor with aplastic anemia.

The genes are TRBV24-1 and TRBJ2-4, with 10 bases aligning to TRBD1. This CDR3 region has 14 residues. The germline V gene has CDR1 KGHDR and CDR2 SFDVKD. Germline trimming cut 2 bases from V and 8 bases from J; bases unmatched to any gene: 2. As DNA, the CDR3 is TGTGCCACCAGTGATTGGGACAGGGGTGACATTCAGTACTTC. Translating it yields CATSDWDRGDIQYF.

The chain combines TRBV24-1 with TRBJ1-5, with D unresolved. Germline CDR1 and CDR2: KGHDR and SFDVKD. V dropped 7 bases and J dropped 4 bases, with 10 bases sitting between them. CDR3 length: 13 residues. The CDR3: CATSHWGNQPQHF. The CDR3 bases are TGTGCCACCAGCCACTGGGGTAATCAGCCCCAGCATTTT.

The V call is TRBV6-1, the J call TRBJ1-1; tentative D call: TRBD1 (6 bases). The ends were cut back, 5 bases at V and 0 bases at J, with 13 bases in the middle. This CDR3 is 15 amino acids long. Germline V CDR1 and CDR2: MNHNS, SASEGT. The CDR3 region is CASSPTGFMNTEAFF. The CDR3 DNA reads TGTGCCAGCAGTCCGACAGGTTTCATGAACACTGAAGCTTTCTTT.

The genes are TRBV5-1 and TRBJ2-1; 7 bases match TRBD2. The J call could be wrong; TRBJ2-7 is a better fit for the DNA end. In germline, CDR1 is SGHRS, CDR2 YFSETQ. The CDR3 is 15 amino acids. The CDR3 nucleotides are TGCGCCAGCAGCCACGAGGACTCGGGGGGTTACGAGCAGTACTTC. Amino acids: CASSHEDSGGYEQYF.

This clonotype was seen repeatedly, ten times or more. This sequence joins TRBV19 and TRBJ1-3, with D perhaps TRBD1 (5 bases). Germline CDR1 LNHDA, CDR2 SQIVND (reference sequence). The CDR3 sequence is 16 residues long. V dropped 3 bases and J dropped 1 base, with 13 bases sitting between them. This chain's CDR3 is CASSIYGAGSGNTIYF. The CDR3 nucleotides read TGTGCCAGTAGTATTTATGGGGCAGGTTCTGGAAACACCATATATTTT. The variable domain in full, completed from reference TRBV19 and TRBJ1-3, reads DGGITQSPKYLFRKEGQNVTLSCEQNLNHDAMYWYRQDPGQGLRLIYYSQIVNDFQKGDIAEGYSVSREKKESFPLTVTSAQKNPTAFYLCASSIYGAGSGNTIYFGEGSWLTVV.

Details on this clonotype: Germline is not matched at one junction end, which may reflect a read error. This chain joins TRBV10-3 and TRBJ1-1; TRBD1 is a possible D gene (5 bases). The CDR3 has 12 residues. CDR1 ENHRY and CDR2 SYGVKD come from the germline V gene. CDR3 in amino acids: CATSGTSTEAFF. In DNA, the CDR3 is TGTGCCACCAGTGGGACTTCCACTGAAGCTTTCTTT.

The gene calls are TRBV29-1 and TRBJ2-7, with no clear D. Germline CDR1 reads SQVTM; CDR2 reads ANQGSEA. CDR3 length: 12 amino acids. V was shortened by 6 bases and J by 3 bases, with 12 bases between the two germline ends. The CDR3: CSVAGSDYEQYF. The CDR3 DNA reads TGCAGCGTCGCCGGGTCTGACTACGAGCAGTACTTC.

This clonotype was counted at least ten times. The chain employs TRBV4-2 and TRBJ2-7, with TRBD2 as a possible D gene (6 bases). The germline V and J ends were trimmed by 1 base and 3 bases, with 13 bases remaining between them. The CDR3 contains 15 residues. The germline gives CDR1 LGHNA, CDR2 YNFKEQ. Here the CDR3 DNA reads TGTGCCAGCAGCCAAGGGACGGGGGAAGTCTACGAGCAGTACTTC. This translates into CASSQGTGEVYEQYF.

Ten or more counts support this clonotype. This chain connects TRBV7-9 to TRBJ2-7, with 13 bases matching TRBD2. Germline CDR1 and CDR2: SEHNR and FQNEAQ (reference sequence). J lost 5 bases, V lost 5 bases, and 6 bases had no gene match. The CDR3 runs 15 residues. CDR3: CASSNRGLAGNEQYF. The DNA of the CDR3 is TGTGCCAGCAGCAACCGGGGACTAGCGGGAAACGAGCAGTACTTC.

This clonotype has just a few counts. The CDR3 DNA is TGCAGTGCCCGTTCCACCGGGACAGAGCAGTACTTC. Translating it yields CSARSTGTEQYF. This chain connects TRBV20-1 to TRBJ2-7; possibly TRBD1 for D (6 bases). Germline CDR1 DFQATT, CDR2 SNEGSKA (reference sequence). CDR3 size: 12 residues. V gave up 6 bases and J gave up 7 bases, with 16 bases separating them.

The CDR3 nucleotides read TGCAGTGCTAGTTCTACTGGGCAGCCCCAGCATTTT. It encodes CSASSTGQPQHF. V and J are TRBV20-1 and TRBJ1-5; D gene uncertain. Germline V gives CDR1 DFQATT, CDR2 SNEGSKA (reference sequence). V lost 3 bases and J 7 bases, leaving 10 bases between the germline ends. CDR3 size: 12 residues.

The DNA for the CDR3 is TGCAGCGTTGCGGCAGGGGTATGGAACACTGAAGCTTTCTTT. It is translated as CSVAAGVWNTEAFF. V is TRBV29-1 and J is TRBJ1-1; tentatively, D is TRBD1 (6 bases). V shed 4 bases and J shed 1 base, with 13 bases lying between them. This CDR3 contains 14 residues. The germline gives CDR1 SQVTM, CDR2 ANQGSEA.

This clonotype was counted a single time. The chain has TRBV2 and TRBJ2-1; the match to TRBD2 covers 8 bases. The CDR3 consists of 16 residues. With V trimmed by 6 bases and J by 7 bases, 14 bases remained unmatched. Germline CDR1 and CDR2: SNHLY and FYNNEI. This CDR3 is CASSPLTGGANNEQFF. The CDR3 DNA reads TGTGCCAGCAGCCCACTAACCGGGGGGGCGAATAATGAGCAGTTCTTC.